One sample yielded the 29 T cell receptor beta chains listed below, sequenced in a study of T-cell memory formation after mild COVID-19. TCRdb processed the 5' RACE reads anew with MiXCR; each CDR3 protein has one entry. The sample lists about 620,000 distinct CDR3 sequences, under 20% occurring once. The sample consisted of PBMCs or a T cell subset sorted from them (not recorded which). The receptors derive from an adult woman who had mild COVID-19 (a few samples of this study predate the infection). Cell type and time point are not known.

The rearrangement links TRBV7-9 to TRBJ2-3; 11 bases fit TRBD2. V lost 4 bases and J lost 6; bases outside the gene matches: 9. Germline V gene lookup returns CDR1 SEHNR and CDR2 FQNEAQ (reference sequence). This CDR3 is built from 16 residues. CDR3 amino acids: CASSWRPGLAVDTQYF. CDR3 nucleotides: TGTGCCAGCAGCTGGAGGCCGGGACTAGCGGTTGATACGCAGTATTTT.

This clonotype was detected a few times. V gene TRBV24-1 combines with J gene TRBJ2-1; 14 positions agree with TRBD2. V gave up 4 bases and J gave up 10 bases; unmatched junction bases: 11. Germline CDR1 reads KGHDR; CDR2 reads SFDVKD. This CDR3 has 17 amino acids. CDR3 residues: CATSEPPGLAGEGEQFF. CDR3 DNA: TGTGCCACCAGTGAGCCACCGGGACTAGCGGGAGAGGGGGAGCAGTTCTTC.

This rearrangement joins TRBV5-1 to TRBJ2-3; a possible D gene is TRBD1 (7 bases). This CDR3 is built from 15 residues. The germline V gene encodes CDR1 SGHRS and CDR2 YFSETQ. Trimming took off 4 bases at V and 6 bases at J, with 18 bases between the two ends. CDR3 sequence: CASSTQGLRGDTQYF. The CDR3 DNA is TGCGCCAGCAGCACACAGGGGCTGCGGGGCGATACGCAGTATTTT.

The chain carries TRBV6-1 and TRBJ1-5; D is perhaps TRBD1 (6 bases). Trimming removed 8 bases from V and 6 bases from J, with 14 bases in between. CDR1 and CDR2 (germline): MNHNS, SASEGT. The CDR3 is made up of 13 amino acids. The CDR3 spells CASAYGGGQPQHF. The CDR3 region has the DNA TGTGCCAGCGCTTACGGGGGCGGTCAGCCCCAGCATTTT.

The V and J genes are TRBV11-3 and TRBJ2-1; 11 nucleotides align to TRBD2. From germline, CDR1 is SGHNT and CDR2 YENEEA. The CDR3 loop spans 16 amino acids. V lost 5 bases to trimming and J lost 7 bases; unmatched junction nucleotides: 10. In DNA, the CDR3 is TGTGCCAGCAGCCCATTGACTAGCGGGATGTTAAATGAGCAGTTCTTC. It codes for CASSPLTSGMLNEQFF.

This clonotype was counted only a few times. The chain recombines TRBV5-5 with TRBJ2-1; the D gene is possibly TRBD1 (5 bases). Trimming left V 3 bases short and J 4 bases short, with 17 bases between. This CDR3 contains 16 residues. CDR1 SGHKS and CDR2 YYEKEE come from the germline V gene (reference sequence). The CDR3 protein is CASSSYAAGLYNEQFF. The CDR3 DNA follows: TGTGCCAGCAGCTCATATGCGGCAGGGCTGTACAATGAGCAGTTCTTC.

The rearrangement joins TRBV18 to TRBJ2-5; TRBD2 agrees at 8 bases. The CDR3 contains 16 residues. With V trimmed by 2 bases and J by 1 base, 6 bases remained unmatched. Germline V gene lookup returns CDR1 KGHSH and CDR2 LQKENI. The CDR3 reads CASSPVSGTFQETQYF. CDR3 nucleotides: TGTGCCAGCTCACCAGTTAGCGGGACCTTCCAAGAGACCCAGTACTTC.

This clonotype was counted between two and nine times. The chain is built from TRBV15 and TRBJ2-5, with 14 bases lining up with TRBD2. This CDR3 contains 18 residues. Germline assignment: CDR1 LNHNV and CDR2 YYDKDF (reference sequence). The junction had 8 bases not matched to a gene; V was cut back by 0 bases and J by 5 bases. The CDR3 region is CATSRDRTSGRWLETQYF. CDR3 DNA sequence: TGTGCCACCAGCAGAGATCGGACTAGCGGGAGGTGGTTGGAGACCCAGTACTTC.

On this clonotype: Here the CDR3 omits its conserved ending phenylalanine or tryptophan, so a read error is the likely source. This chain uses TRBV20-1 with TRBJ2-1, with TRBD2 matching 10 bases. V shed 5 bases, J shed 5 bases, and the junction held 9 bases outside the gene matches. The CDR3 runs to 15 residues. The germline V gene encodes CDR1 DFQATT and CDR2 SNEGSKA (reference sequence). CDR3 protein: CSARSLAGANNEQFL. The CDR3 DNA is TGCAGTGCTCGATCGCTAGCGGGAGCAAACAATGAGCAGTTCTTA.

In its sample, this clonotype was seen a few times. The chain employs TRBV20-1 and TRBJ2-3; 11 bases align to TRBD2. With V trimmed by 5 bases and J by 1 base, 11 bases remained unmatched. The CDR3 loop spans 17 amino acids. Germline V CDR1 and CDR2: DFQATT, SNEGSKA (reference sequence). The CDR3 protein is CSARTSGPSPRTDTQYF. The CDR3 DNA is TGCAGTGCTCGGACTAGCGGGCCGTCCCCGCGCACAGATACGCAGTATTTT.

This clonotype has just a few counts. This chain uses TRBV6-5 with TRBJ2-5; D unresolved. Trimming left V 0 bases short and J 5 bases short, with 4 bases between. The CDR3 has 12 amino acids. CDR1 and CDR2 (germline): MNHEY, SVGAGI. CDR3 DNA: TGTGCCAGCAGTTACTCAAGGGAGACCCAGTACTTC. This translates into CASSYSRETQYF.

This clonotype was recorded a few times. The V gene is TRBV25-1, the J gene TRBJ1-2, with D maybe TRBD1 (5 bases). Germline V CDR1 and CDR2: MGHDK, SYGVNS. V lost 1 base, J lost 5 bases, and 11 bases lay in between. The CDR3 is 14 residues long. The CDR3 here is CASSELGTLYGYTF. The CDR3 DNA sequence: TGTGCCAGCAGTGAATTAGGGACCTTGTATGGCTACACCTTC.

The chain is built from TRBV19 and TRBJ2-5; 8 nucleotides align to TRBD2. Germline V lookup: CDR1 LNHDA, CDR2 SQIVND (reference sequence). The ends lost 6 bases at V and 0 bases at J; junction bases unmatched: 6. The CDR3 sequence is 15 residues long. CDR3 in DNA: TGTGCCAGTAGGCGGGAGGCCCTGTACCAAGAGACCCAGTACTTC. Translation gives CASRREALYQETQYF.

The chain uses TRBV7-6 and TRBJ2-2; the D gene could be TRBD1 or TRBD2 (5 bases each). The CDR3 length is 15 residues. V was clipped by 1 base and J by 6 bases, with 12 bases between them. CDR1 and CDR2 from the germline V gene are SGHVS and FNYEAQ. The CDR3 DNA sequence: TGTGCCAGCAGCTTAGTAATGGGGGTTCCCGGGGAGCTGTTTTTT. Residues: CASSLVMGVPGELFF.

The chain joins TRBV9 to TRBJ2-5; 11 nucleotides match TRBD2. V trimming: 3 bases; J trimming: 2 bases; junction bases outside the gene matches: 6. Germline-derived CDR1 and CDR2 are SGDLS and YYNGEE. The CDR3 covers 16 residues. CDR3 amino acids: CASSAPLAGGQETQYF. For the CDR3, the DNA is TGTGCCAGCAGCGCCCCGCTAGCGGGAGGTCAAGAGACCCAGTACTTC.

A few counts support this clonotype. The chain links TRBV4-1 to TRBJ1-3; D gene uncertain. The germline V and J ends were trimmed by 4 bases and 0 bases, with 13 bases remaining between them. This CDR3 has 16 amino acids. Germline V lookup: CDR1 MGHRA, CDR2 YSYEKL. Here the CDR3 reads CASSLHTGNSGNTIYF. In DNA form, the CDR3 reads TGCGCCAGCAGCCTACACACTGGGAACTCTGGAAACACCATATATTTT.

This clonotype was seen a few times. This sequence joins TRBV4-3 and TRBJ2-1; no definite D call. V lost 1 base to trimming and J lost 3 bases, with 10 bases between them. Per the germline V gene, CDR1 is LGHNA and CDR2 is YSLEER. The CDR3 has 15 amino acids. DNA for the CDR3: TGCGCCAGCAGCCAAGGAAGTACCTTCTACAATGAGCAGTTCTTC. It is translated as CASSQGSTFYNEQFF.

This clonotype appeared a few times. V and J are TRBV20-1 and TRBJ2-4; D may be TRBD2 (6 bases). Germline loops: CDR1 DFQATT, CDR2 SNEGSKA (reference sequence). Trimming shortened V by 1 base and J by 13 bases, and 14 bases separated the two germline ends. There are 12 residues in the CDR3. CDR3 bases: TGCAGTGCTAGAGGGGGGGTTTTCGGCCAGTACTTC. Translation gives CSARGGVFGQYF.

This clonotype was detected only a few times. The chain carries TRBV5-1 and TRBJ2-2; 8 bases line up with TRBD2. The V gene's germline CDR1 is SGHRS and CDR2 YFSETQ. CDR3 length: 15 amino acids. The V segment lost 0 bases and the J segment 5 bases; nucleotides outside the gene matches: 3. CDR3 residues: CASSLEVAGTGELFF. Here the CDR3 DNA reads TGCGCCAGCAGCTTGGAGGTAGCGGGGACCGGGGAGCTGTTTTTT.

This chain connects TRBV6-5 to TRBJ1-4, with a weak D call TRBD1 (5 bases). This CDR3 region has 16 residues. Between the trimmed V and J ends, which lost 0 bases and 3 bases, there was a span of 11 bases. Germline lookup yields CDR1 MNHEY and CDR2 SVGAGI. The DNA of the CDR3 is TGTGCCAGCAGTTACTCGTTAGGGGTCCCTAATGAAAAACTGTTTTTT. This sequence encodes CASSYSLGVPNEKLFF.

CDR3 in amino acids: CSVGRFVRTSGSSETQYF. CDR3 sequence (DNA): TGCAGCGTTGGAAGATTCGTCAGGACTAGCGGGAGTTCAGAGACCCAGTACTTC. This chain uses TRBV29-1 with TRBJ2-5; 13 nucleotides match TRBD2. The V and J ends lost 4 bases and 4 bases, in that order; junction bases with no gene match: 15. The CDR3 spans 18 residues. CDR1 SQVTM and CDR2 ANQGSEA come from the germline V gene.

This clonotype occurred a few times. The chain combines TRBV20-1 with TRBJ1-4; 7 nucleotides align to TRBD1. Germline V gives CDR1 DFQATT, CDR2 SNEGSKA (reference sequence). The junction had 5 bases not matched to a gene; V was cut back by 0 bases and J by 4 bases. The CDR3 consists of 15 residues. The CDR3 reads CSARDPGQLNEKLFF. Written as DNA, the CDR3 is TGCAGTGCTAGAGATCCGGGACAGCTTAATGAAAAACTGTTTTTT.

The gene calls are TRBV12-3 or TRBV12-4 and TRBJ1-1; the D gene is possibly TRBD1 (5 bases). V dropped 5 bases and J dropped 0 bases, with 16 bases sitting between them. The CDR3 is 16 amino acids. CDR3 region: CASSPFGATMNTEAFF. Here the CDR3 DNA reads TGTGCCAGCAGTCCATTCGGGGCAACCATGAACACTGAAGCTTTCTTT.

This clonotype was observed a few times. This chain joins TRBV5-6 and TRBJ2-7, with D perhaps TRBD1 (6 bases). Trimming left V 4 bases short and J 3 bases short, with 14 bases between. There are 14 residues in the CDR3. Germline values: CDR1 SGHDT, CDR2 YYEEEE. CDR3 protein: CASSTRTANYEQYF. The DNA of the CDR3 is TGTGCCAGCAGCACTCGGACAGCGAACTACGAGCAGTACTTC.

The CDR3 DNA reads as TGCGCCAGCAGCCCCATCCCCGGGAAGCAAGAGACCCAGTACTTC. It encodes CASSPIPGKQETQYF. The rearrangement links TRBV5-1 to TRBJ2-5; a weak D match, TRBD2 (5 bases). V was shortened by 4 bases and J by 2 bases, with 15 bases between the two germline ends. Germline CDR1 SGHRS, CDR2 YFSETQ. The CDR3 is made up of 15 amino acids.

The CDR3 spells CATSESGDPWEQYF. The CDR3 region has the DNA TGTGCCACCAGTGAATCAGGGGACCCCTGGGAGCAGTACTTC. The chain recombines TRBV24-1 with TRBJ2-7; tentatively, D is TRBD1 (6 bases). This CDR3 has 14 residues. V was cut by 4 bases and J by 7 bases, with 16 bases left in between. Germline V CDR1 and CDR2: KGHDR, SFDVKD.

This clonotype was detected only a few times. The gene calls are TRBV12-3 or TRBV12-4 and TRBJ2-1, with D possibly matching TRBD2 (7 bases). Trimming removed 5 bases at V and 4 bases at J, with 24 bases between. CDR3 length: 18 residues. CDR3 in DNA: TGTGCCAGCAGTCCACCCGGGGCGGGGGCAGGAATGTACAATGAGCAGTTCTTC. It codes for CASSPPGAGAGMYNEQFF.

This clonotype has just a few counts. The CDR3 region is CASSHQRRVGSYNEQFF. Here the CDR3 DNA reads TGTGCCAGCAGTCATCAACGGCGGGTAGGGTCCTACAATGAGCAGTTCTTC. The chain employs TRBV3-1 and TRBJ2-1; the D gene is possibly TRBD2 (5 bases). The CDR3 contains 17 residues. Trimming took off 6 bases at V and 1 base at J, with 19 bases between the two ends. In germline, CDR1 is LGHDT, CDR2 YNNKEL (reference sequence).

This clonotype was seen a handful of times. This chain connects TRBV11-3 to TRBJ2-5; possible D gene TRBD2, 6 bases. Trimming shortened V by 6 bases and J by 3 bases, and 11 bases separated the two germline ends. In germline, CDR1 is SGHNT, CDR2 YENEEA. The CDR3 is 13 residues long. CDR3 DNA: TGTGCCAGCAGAAAATCGGGGGAAGAGACCCAGTACTTC. It translates to CASRKSGEETQYF.